The present T cell receptor (beta chain) was sequenced within a study of T cell changes during pregnancy in multiple sclerosis (dated by TCRdb to about 2019). With regard to the full study: The study looked at changes in the T cell repertoire across pregnancy in women with multiple sclerosis.

The library was generated by the immunoSEQ multiplex PCR assay. Held by TCRdb, this immuneACCESS table contains in-frame sequences only and omits some clones. Under half of the omission traces to an unresolved V gene where checked; the cause of the rest is unknown. The sample table lists about 44,000 clones, roughly 92% of them with a count of one. The ten largest account for roughly 0.69% of the sample. The CDR3 contains 17 residues, cysteine and phenylalanine counted. Only the CDR3 DNA stays, 51 bases, in frame from base 1. After removal of 1 base from V and 0 bases from J, the junction retains 5 bases not matched to a gene. Per the germline V gene, MDHEN is the CDR1 and SYDVKM is the CDR2. As to this clone: No antigen is known for it. Base qualities are not recorded, but no much larger clone differs from it by a single base.

This TCR came from a female donor with multiple sclerosis, enrolled in a pregnancy study. Specimen: CD4+ T cells from peripheral blood mononuclear cells, collected in the first trimester of pregnancy. The chain employs TRBV28 and TRBJ2-4; TRBD1 fits 8 bases in the junction. The nucleotides read TGTGCCAGCAGTTTATTCGGACAGGGCCCAGCCAAAAACATTCAGTACTTC. Translated, this is CASSLFGQGPAKNIQYF.